The 16 T cell receptor beta chains given below trace back to one sample, sequenced in a study of post-analysis software for immune sequencing data. Antigens of these TCRs are unknown. Study-wide findings and caveats: Higher frequency in patients than in controls was seen for about five TRBV segments, with TRBV5-6, TRBV5-1 and TRBV20-1 among them.

Unique molecular identifiers were present in the TCR beta cDNA libraries. TCRdb re-derived calls from the PCR reads in MiXCR, one entry per CDR3 protein. Here the sample spans 650,000 to 900,000 distinct CDR3 sequences, 46% being singletons. Sequencing was performed on blood. All receptors derive from a girl aged 5 to 17 with multiple sclerosis.

This clonotype has just a few counts. V is TRBV11-3 and J is TRBJ2-3, with D unresolved. The CDR3 spans 13 residues. Germline V gives CDR1 SGHNT, CDR2 YENEEA. Between the trimmed V and J ends, which lost 0 bases and 4 bases, there was a span of 5 bases. The chain's CDR3 is CASSLDPADTQYF. CDR3 coding DNA: TGTGCCAGCAGCTTAGATCCTGCAGATACGCAGTATTTT. The complete variable domain, with remaining parts taken from reference TRBV11-3 and TRBJ2-3, reads EAGVVQSPRYKIIEKKQPVAFWCNPISGHNTLYWYLQNLGQGPELLIRYENEEAVDDSQLPKDRFSAERLKGVDSTLKIQPAELGDSAVYLCASSLDPADTQYFGPGTRLTVL.

The chain has TRBV20-1 and TRBJ2-1; TRBD2 matches 12 bases. The CDR3 spans 16 residues. The trim removed 4 bases at V and 4 bases at J, leaving 8 bases unmatched. Germline CDR1 and CDR2: DFQATT and SNEGSKA (reference sequence). The chain's CDR3 is CSANRLAGVQYNEQFF. CDR3 in DNA: TGCAGTGCTAATCGACTAGCGGGAGTACAATACAATGAGCAGTTCTTC.

This chain connects TRBV12-3 or TRBV12-4 to TRBJ2-1; a possible D gene is TRBD2 (5 bases). V was clipped by 1 base and J by 3 bases, with 10 bases between them. This CDR3 has 15 amino acids. CDR3 sequence reads: CASSLVTGNYNEQFF. The CDR3 DNA reads as TGTGCCAGCAGTTTAGTGACGGGGAACTACAATGAGCAGTTCTTC.

The chain carries TRBV7-2 and TRBJ2-5; 14 bases map to TRBD2. V was clipped by 1 base and J by 2 bases; unmatched bases: 9. The CDR3 is 19 residues long. Germline V gene data show CDR1 as SGHTA and CDR2 as FQGNSA. The CDR3 spells CASSLGGGLAGVWQETQYF. The DNA for the CDR3 is TGTGCCAGCAGCTTAGGCGGGGGACTAGCGGGAGTATGGCAAGAGACCCAGTACTTC.

In its sample, this clonotype was seen a few times. The chain uses TRBV12-3 or TRBV12-4 and TRBJ2-1, with D possibly TRBD2 on 6 matching bases. V lost 4 bases to trimming and J lost 0 bases, with 22 bases between them. The CDR3 totals 19 residues. The CDR3: CASSSKTSFRAGSYNEQFF. CDR3 nucleotide sequence: TGTGCCAGCAGTTCGAAGACTAGTTTTCGAGCCGGCTCCTACAATGAGCAGTTCTTC.

The rearrangement links TRBV7-3 to TRBJ2-1, with 10 bases aligning to TRBD2. Germline V lookup: CDR1 SGHTA, CDR2 FQGTGA. The V segment lost 4 bases and the J segment 9 bases; nucleotides outside the gene matches: 3. CDR3 length: 13 amino acids. The CDR3 DNA is TGTGCCAGCAGCTCCTTAGCGGGAGGTGAGCAGTTCTTC. Translated, it gives CASSSLAGGEQFF.

This rearrangement joins TRBV10-3 to TRBJ2-1; TRBD2 aligns across 7 bases. V lost 1 base and J lost 6; bases outside the gene matches: 12. The V gene's germline CDR1 is ENHRY and CDR2 SYGVKD. The CDR3 sequence is 17 residues long. Here the CDR3 reads CAISEWWLGRESNEQFF. DNA for the CDR3: TGTGCCATCAGTGAGTGGTGGTTAGGGCGGGAGAGCAATGAGCAGTTCTTC.

This clonotype turned up a few times. The chain recombines TRBV29-1 with TRBJ2-1; 10 bases fit TRBD2. The CDR3 runs to 15 residues. V lost 2 bases to trimming and J lost 4 bases; unmatched junction nucleotides: 5. CDR1 and CDR2 (germline): SQVTM, ANQGSEA. DNA for the CDR3: TGCAGCGTTGAACCTAGCGGGAGACGTTACAATGAGCAGTTCTTC. It specifies CSVEPSGRRYNEQFF.

The CDR3 protein is CSASDGALPTQQFF. The CDR3 nucleotides read TGCAGTGCTAGTGACGGGGCCCTCCCAACCCAGCAGTTCTTC. The V gene is TRBV20-1, the J gene TRBJ2-1, with D perhaps given as TRBD1 or TRBD2 (5 bases each). The V gene lost 3 bases and the J gene lost 11 bases, with 20 bases spanning the gap. Germline CDR1 DFQATT, CDR2 SNEGSKA (reference sequence). This CDR3 has 14 residues.

The V and J genes are TRBV24-1 and TRBJ2-1, with a possible D match to TRBD1 (6 bases). The CDR3 has 17 amino acids. Deletions cut 4 bases from V and 0 bases from J, with 15 bases between. Per the germline V gene, CDR1 is KGHDR and CDR2 is SFDVKD. The DNA of the CDR3 is TGTGCCACCAGTGACCCGACAGGTTCTCGCTCCTACAATGAGCAGTTCTTC. Its translation is CATSDPTGSRSYNEQFF.

A note on this clonotype: At one boundary the junction diverges from the germline segment, which might be a read error. This chain joins TRBV4-1 and TRBJ2-5; D is undetermined. The J call could be wrong; TRBJ2-7 is a better fit for the DNA end. The CDR3 has 12 residues. CDR1 and CDR2 from the germline V gene are MGHRA and YSYEKL. CDR3 bases: TGTGCCAGCAGCCAAGATTCCGACGAGCAGTACTTC. It specifies CASSQDSDEQYF.

This clonotype was seen once. The chain is built from TRBV20-1 and TRBJ2-5; 7 bases align to TRBD2. TRBJ2-7 matches the DNA end more closely, so the J call is doubtful. The germline V gene has CDR1 DFQATT and CDR2 SNEGSKA (reference sequence). The CDR3 has 12 residues. CDR3 nucleotides: TGCAGTGCCTACCTAGCGGCCCACGAGCAGTACTTC. Protein product: CSAYLAAHEQYF.

This sequence joins TRBV12-3 or TRBV12-4 and TRBJ2-1, with 13 bases fitting TRBD2. V lost 6 bases to trimming and J lost 7 bases; unmatched junction nucleotides: 9. This CDR3 comprises 16 residues. This CDR3 reads CASSPRLAGGSNEQFF. The CDR3 nucleotides are TGTGCCAGCAGCCCGAGACTAGCGGGAGGAAGTAATGAGCAGTTCTTC.

This chain uses TRBV9 with TRBJ2-1, with D tentatively TRBD1 or TRBD2 (5 bases each). This CDR3 spans 15 amino acids. The germline V and J ends were trimmed by 0 bases and 8 bases, with 15 bases remaining between them. Germline CDR1 and CDR2: SGDLS and YYNGEE. The CDR3 nucleotides are TGTGCCAGCAGCGTAGGAGTGGGACGCCCCGATGAGCAGTTCTTC. Its translation: CASSVGVGRPDEQFF.

In DNA form, the CDR3 reads TGTGCCACCACCAGCGGGAGTCTGAATACGCAGTATTTT. As protein: CATTSGSLNTQYF. This chain joins TRBV10-3 and TRBJ2-3; 8 nucleotides line up with TRBD2. Germline-derived CDR1 and CDR2 are ENHRY and SYGVKD. Unmatched junction bases numbered 10, after V lost 10 bases and J lost 7 bases. This CDR3 spans 13 amino acids.

This clonotype was counted a few times. The J gene is TRBJ2-1, the V gene TRBV7-3; D may match TRBD1 or TRBD2 (5 bases each). The CDR3 spans 15 residues. V was trimmed by 2 bases and J by 9 bases, leaving 17 bases between them. Germline CDR1 SGHTA, CDR2 FQGTGA. The CDR3 DNA follows: TGTGCCAGCAGCTTATCCGGGACGAAGACGGGTGAGCAGTTCTTC. The encoded protein is CASSLSGTKTGEQFF.